In its sample, the clone carrying this TCR beta chain was seen once. Its antigen is as yet unknown. Germline CDR1 SEHNR, CDR2 FQNEAQ (reference sequence). Trimming took off 2 bases at V and 10 bases at J, with 23 bases between the two ends. The CDR3 contains 16 residues. The data derive from a study of shared clonotypes between healthy human individuals. The study's findings and limits: Relative to clonotypes present in all four donors, those not shared had lower generation probabilities. The small donor group covered limited genetic and exposure diversity.

Sequencing used immunoSEQ multiplex PCR; TCRdb keeps in-frame clones, though not all of them. The repertoire holds 1.5 million to 2.5 million clones, with about 95% as singletons. The naive CD8 fraction comprised CD45RO-negative cells positively selected for CCR7 and excluded terminally differentiated effector memory CD45RA+ cells. The genes are TRBV7-9 and TRBJ1-2; D ambiguous. The sequenced sample was naive CD8+ T cells sorted from blood. This receptor was taken from a man aged 18 to 30 in good health. CDR3 sequence (DNA): TGTGCCAGCAGCTTAATACTTAAAGACGGATCTGTCGACTACACCTTC. Its translation: CASSLILKDGSVDYTF.